The text below deals with one T cell receptor beta chain. Its target is not known. These data originate in a study of T-cell memory formation after mild COVID-19. Looking at the study overall: TCR clusters were mostly donor specific. Whole-study findings and limits: Contracting CD4+ clones sat mainly in CM and EM; CD8+ in EMRA.

The V and J ends lost 0 bases and 7 bases, in that order; junction bases with no gene match: 9. This CDR3 comprises 17 residues. 5'RACE with constant-segment primers yielded barcoded, UMI-tagged TCR alpha and TCR beta cDNA libraries. TCRdb recomputed calls from the 5' RACE reads with MiXCR, one row per CDR3 protein. Of 470,000 or so distinct CDR3 sequences listed, 25% were seen once; the top ten hold 12%. This receptor was taken from an adult woman who had mild COVID-19 (a few samples of this study predate the infection). Cell type and time point are not known. The sequenced sample was PBMCs or a T cell subset sorted from them (not recorded which). The V and J genes are TRBV12-3 or TRBV12-4 and TRBJ2-2; TRBD2 agrees at 9 bases. The CDR3 region is CASSLALVAGVYGELFF. The CDR3 region has the DNA TGTGCCAGCAGTTTAGCGTTGGTAGCGGGGGTTTACGGGGAGCTGTTTTTT.